One and the same sample provided the 4 T cell receptor beta chains below, sequenced in a study of blood T cell repertoires in COVID-19. Sequenced by immunoSEQ multiplex PCR; TCRdb stores in-frame clones only, minus some. The sample records some 180,000 clones, roughly four fifths being singletons. What was sequenced was peripheral blood. These receptors came from a woman at least 80 years old with acute or convalescent COVID-19.

The rearrangement uses TRBV7-6 and TRBJ2-1, with D possibly TRBD2 on 6 matching bases. Germline V gene data show CDR1 as SGHVS and CDR2 as FNYEAQ. The V gene lost 3 bases and the J gene lost 1 base, with 10 bases spanning the gap. There are 15 residues in the CDR3. The CDR3 nucleotides are TGTGCCAGCAGCTTGTCTAGCGCTTCCTACAATGAGCAGTTCTTC. As protein: CASSLSSASYNEQFF.

The chain joins TRBV5-1 to TRBJ1-4; tentatively, D is TRBD1 (6 bases). Germline values: CDR1 SGHRS, CDR2 YFSETQ. V was trimmed by 2 bases and J by 4 bases, leaving 9 bases between them. CDR3 size: 14 residues. The DNA for the CDR3 is TGCGCCAGCAGCTTCAGGGGTGATAATGAAAAACTGTTTTTT. Residues: CASSFRGDNEKLFF.

The V call is TRBV6-5, the J call TRBJ1-1; 8 nucleotides align to TRBD1. CDR1 is MNHEY and CDR2 is SVGAGI in the germline V gene. V shed 0 bases, J shed 5 bases, and the junction held 2 bases outside the gene matches. This CDR3 region has 14 residues. The CDR3 region is CASSYSRQGTEAFF. The CDR3 coding sequence is TGTGCCAGCAGTTACTCGAGACAGGGGACTGAAGCTTTCTTT.

The chain couples TRBV27 to TRBJ2-7, with a possible D match to TRBD1 (5 bases). The germline CDR1 and CDR2 sequences are MNHEY and SMNVEV (reference sequence). The germline V and J ends were trimmed by 6 bases and 5 bases, with 23 bases remaining between them. The length of the CDR3 is 16 residues. The CDR3 DNA follows: TGTGCCAGCAGCTCGAGATGGGGCCTAGAAGGGCACGAGCAGTACTTC. Residues: CASSSRWGLEGHEQYF.